This T cell receptor (beta chain) was captured in a study of T cell responses to AZD1222 COVID-19 vaccine. Study outcomes and limitations: Nearly half of the spike-specific TCRs reportedly recognize variant regions that carry no mutations. Of the AZD1222 recipients, only 5 or 6 were seropositive at baseline.

Turning to this clone: Its antigen is unknown.

The J segment lost 3 bases and the V segment lost 4 bases, leaving 8 bases of the junction unmatched. CDR1 LNHDA and CDR2 SQIVND come from the germline V gene (reference sequence). The CDR3 runs to 18 residues. The data were produced by immunoSEQ multiplex PCR, yet TCRdb's version contains in-frame clones alone and is incomplete. Among approximately 180,000 clones listed, 85% to 90% were seen once. The genes are TRBV19 and TRBJ2-1, with 14 positions matching TRBD2. This TCR was sampled from an adult in good health. The input for sequencing was peripheral blood, taken on day 0 of AZD1222 vaccination. In DNA form, the CDR3 reads TGTGCCAGTAGTAAGGGACTAGCGGGGGCTCCGATCTACAATGAGCAGTTCTTC. Its protein is CASSKGLAGAPIYNEQFF.